A selection of T cell receptor beta chains follows, all from one sample in a study of pediatric ulcerative colitis. Profiled with immunoSEQ multiplex PCR; TCRdb holds only in-frame clones, not every one. The sample shows 12,000 to 15,000 clones, 75% to 90% of them seen only once. Sample: blood. The receptors were gathered from a boy aged 5-17 years with moderate ulcerative colitis. Both conserved end residues are part of each CDR3. A D gene is named only where the DNA matches it firmly. Clone size is given for some rows only: seen once, a few or many times, or a class if the clone is expanded.

clone size,CDR3 length,D gene,V gene,J gene,CDR3 DNA,CDR3 protein
.,12,.,TRBV10-1,TRBJ1-3,TGCGCCAGCAGGGACAGTTCAAACACCATATATTTT,CASRDSSNTIYF
.,15,.,TRBV28,TRBJ2-1,TGTGCCAGCAGTACTCCCCAGGGAGGTATCGATGAGCAGTTCTTC,CASSTPQGGIDEQFF
.,18,TRBD1,TRBV19,TRBJ1-2,TGTGCCAGTAGTGGGGCCTGGAGGGTGCGGCCAGGGGGCTATGGCTACACCTTC,CASSGAWRVRPGGYGYTF
.,16,TRBD2,TRBV5-6,TRBJ2-3,TGTGCCAGCAGCTTGAAGACTAGCGGGGGGGCAGATACGCAGTATTTT,CASSLKTSGGADTQYF
.,14,.,TRBV5-1,TRBJ2-7,TGCGCCAGCGGGATACAGGCCTCAACCTACGAGCAGTACTTC,CASGIQASTYEQYF
.,15,.,TRBV5-1,TRBJ1-4,TGCGCCAGCAGCTCCTCAGGGATAACTAATGAAAAACTGTTTTTT,CASSSSGITNEKLFF
once,18,.,TRBV28,TRBJ2-7,TGTGCCAGCAGTTTCCCTCGACTGCCTCTGTCCCTCTCCTACGAGCAGTACTTC,CASSFPRLPLSLSYEQYF
.,15,.,TRBV7-9,TRBJ2-3,TGTGCCAGCGGTCGTGTAGACCTAAGCACAGATACGCAGTATTTT,CASGRVDLSTDTQYF
.,19,.,TRBV21-1,TRBJ2-3,TGTGCCAGCAGCAAAGCGCCGTTTTTTTCCGGGACAGGGACAGATACGCAGTATTTT,CASSKAPFFSGTGTDTQYF
.,15,TRBD2,TRBV9,TRBJ2-1,TGTGCCAGCAGCGCGCGACTAGCCGTAAACAATGAGCAGTTCTTC,CASSARLAVNNEQFF
.,13,.,TRBV19,TRBJ1-1,TGTGCCAGTAGTATCAATTTGAACACTGAAGCTTTCTTT,CASSINLNTEAFF
.,12,.,TRBV9,TRBJ2-2,TGTGCCAGCAGCGTAGGATCCGGGGAGCTGTTTTTT,CASSVGSGELFF
.,14,.,TRBV28,TRBJ1-3,TGTGCCAGCAGTTTCGATGGCTTTGGAAACACCATATATTTT,CASSFDGFGNTIYF
.,14,TRBD1,TRBV6-1,TRBJ2-1,TGTGCCAGCAGCGGGGGACAGGAGTACAATGAGCAGTTCTTC,CASSGGQEYNEQFF
.,15,.,TRBV5-1,TRBJ2-7,TGCGCCAGCAGCTTGGTATCCGGGATTCGGTACGAGCAGTACTTC,CASSLVSGIRYEQYF
.,14,TRBD1,TRBV5-1,TRBJ2-7,TGCGCCAGCAGCCGGGACAGGGATCTCTACGAGCAGTACTTC,CASSRDRDLYEQYF
.,15,.,TRBV2,TRBJ1-4,TGTGCCAGCAGGGTACTCCTCGCAACTAATGAAAAACTGTTTTTT,CASRVLLATNEKLFF
.,14,.,TRBV18,TRBJ2-3,TGTGCCAGCTCACCACAGGGTTTCGCAGATACGCAGTATTTT,CASSPQGFADTQYF
.,14,TRBD2,TRBV6-4,TRBJ2-1,TGTGCCAGCAGTTGGCTAGCGGAAAACAATGAGCAGTTCTTC,CASSWLAENNEQFF
.,12,.,TRBV18,TRBJ2-7,TGTGCCAGCTCCCCGTTGGGGTACGAGCAGTACTTC,CASSPLGYEQYF
.,10,.,TRBV28,TRBJ2-7,TGTGATAGAAGAATACGAGGGCAGTACTTC,CDRRIRGQYF
few,15,TRBD2,TRBV18,TRBJ2-5,TGTGCCAGCTCACCTGAGCGGGGGAAGCAAGAGACCCAGTACTTC,CASSPERGKQETQYF
.,14,.,TRBV29-1,TRBJ2-7,TGCAGCGTTGATGATGGCGGAAGCTCCTACGAGCAGTACTTC,CSVDDGGSSYEQYF